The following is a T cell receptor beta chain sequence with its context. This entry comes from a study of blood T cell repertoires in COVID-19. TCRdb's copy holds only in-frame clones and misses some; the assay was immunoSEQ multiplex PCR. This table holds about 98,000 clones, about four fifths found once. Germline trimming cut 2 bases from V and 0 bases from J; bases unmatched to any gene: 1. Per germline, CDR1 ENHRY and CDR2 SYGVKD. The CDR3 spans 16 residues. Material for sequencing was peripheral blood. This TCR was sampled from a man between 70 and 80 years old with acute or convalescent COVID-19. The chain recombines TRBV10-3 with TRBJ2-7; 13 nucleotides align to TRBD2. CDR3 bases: TGTGCCATCAGTGAGGGACTAGCGGGGGCCTCCTACGAGCAGTACTTC. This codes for CAISEGLAGASYEQYF.